This T cell receptor beta chain was identified in a study of blood T cell repertoires in COVID-19. Whole-study context: There were acute and convalescent COVID-19 samples, and they came from the United States, Italy and Spain. Sample material is recorded as cDNA or gDNA derived from T cells, B-cell-depleted T cells, or PBMCs.

Per germline, CDR1 MDHEN and CDR2 SYDVKM. J gave up 0 bases and V 6 bases, and 11 bases lay outside the gene matches. The CDR3 is 18 amino acids. How the authors handled the data: Cell counts per sample came from amplifying reference gene primers. Profiling relied on immunoSEQ multiplex PCR, and the TCRdb table lists in-frame clones only, not all of them. The D gene and trimming were derived from the DNA, and the V and J assignments and clone size from that table. The sample shows 50,000 to 65,000 clones, around 90% of them seen only once. The material sequenced was peripheral blood. The gene calls are TRBV28 and TRBJ1-3; 10 bases line up with TRBD1. This clonotype originated in a man aged 60 to 75 with acute or convalescent COVID-19. The CDR3 loop reads CASRSTGTGDSSGNTIYF. DNA of the CDR3: TGTGCCAGCAGATCAACCGGGACAGGGGATAGCTCTGGAAACACCATATATTTT.